This TCR beta chain is from a study of T cells after yellow fever vaccination. Regarding the study as a whole: Re-detected after boosting: most primary clones, around 97% of CD4 and 80% to 90% of CD8.

TCRdb independently ran MiXCR on the 5' RACE reads; one entry per CDR3 protein. The repertoire consists of roughly 320,000 distinct CDR3 sequences, with approximately 12% occurring once and the leading ten covering 2.5% to 4%. The CDR3 covers 15 residues. Germline CDR1 and CDR2: KGHDR and SFDVKD. J lost 9 bases, V lost 3 bases, and 9 bases had no gene match. Details on this clonotype: Its antigen is still unknown.

The input for sequencing was CD4+ T cells sorted from PBMCs, taken 45 days after the yellow fever booster vaccination. J is TRBJ2-1 and V is TRBV24-1, with 8 bases lining up with TRBD1. This receptor was identified in a young man who received the YFV17D yellow fever vaccine. In DNA form, the CDR3 reads TGTGCCACCAGTGATCCCGCGGCAGGGGGCCTTGAGCAGTTCTTC. Translated: CATSDPAAGGLEQFF.